The clone carrying this T cell receptor beta chain was recorded many times. This CDR3 contains 13 residues. V was trimmed by 5 bases and J by 1 base, leaving 11 bases between them. In germline, CDR1 is GTSNPN, CDR2 SVGIG (reference sequence). TCRB transcripts that were expressed got sequenced, as all of the isolated RNA had been reverse transcribed. Profiling relied on immunoSEQ multiplex PCR, and the TCRdb table lists in-frame clones only, not all of them. The repertoire holds over 150,000 clones, with about 8.1% as singletons. These data belong to a study of beta chain features in type 1 diabetes. This clonotype was sampled from a man younger than 30 in good health. The rearrangement joins TRBV30 to TRBJ2-5; TRBD2 is a possible D gene (6 bases). Sequenced: central memory CD4+ T cells from blood. CDR3 region: CAWSGSPQETQYF. The DNA of the CDR3 is TGTGCCTGGTCCGGGAGCCCCCAAGAGACCCAGTACTTC.